This T cell receptor beta chain was sequenced during a study of follicular helper T cells after annual influenza vaccination. Study-wide background: Across the 2013-2014, 2014-2015 and 2015-2016 vaccination seasons, some subjects were resampled. The study's findings and limits: Rare clonotypes were missed; only about 10-23% of cells gave TCRB. Recurrent ICOS+CD38+ cTfh clonotypes included tetramer and AIM influenza-specific ones.

Germline V CDR1 and CDR2: SGHDT, YYEEEE. The CDR3 loop spans 14 amino acids. With 7 bases removed from V and 4 bases from J, the gap between germline ends came to 15 bases. On this clone itself: Its cognate antigen is unknown.

Sequenced by immunoSEQ multiplex PCR; TCRdb stores in-frame clones only, minus some. The sample includes roughly 5,000 clones, over 65% of them seen just once. Documented time point: 2015-2016 season, pre-vaccination. Non-naive CD4+CXCR5+PD-1+ cTfh were sorted into ICOS+CD38+ and ICOS-CD38- fractions. The rearrangement links TRBV5-6 to TRBJ1-3; D possibly corresponds to TRBD1 (6 bases). Material: CXCR5+ CD38- circulating T follicular helper cells from blood, obtained on the day of influenza vaccination. Subset of the sample: circulating Tfh, non-naive CD4+CXCR5+PD-1+ (ICOS+CD38+ or ICOS-CD38-). This TCR derives from an adult who received the influenza vaccine. The CDR3 sequence is CASGIQGTGNTIYF. CDR3 nucleotide sequence: TGTGCCAGCGGGATTCAGGGGACGGGAAACACCATATATTTT.